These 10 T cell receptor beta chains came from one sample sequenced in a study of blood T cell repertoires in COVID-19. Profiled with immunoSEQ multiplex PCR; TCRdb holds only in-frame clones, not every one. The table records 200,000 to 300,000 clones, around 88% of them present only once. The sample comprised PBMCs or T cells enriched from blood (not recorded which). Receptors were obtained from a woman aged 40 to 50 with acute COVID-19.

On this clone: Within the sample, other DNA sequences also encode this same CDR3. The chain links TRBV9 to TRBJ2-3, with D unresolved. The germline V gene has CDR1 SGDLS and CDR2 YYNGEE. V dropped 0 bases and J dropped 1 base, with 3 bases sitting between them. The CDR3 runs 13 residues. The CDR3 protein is CASSVGGTDTQYF. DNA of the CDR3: TGTGCCAGCAGCGTAGGAGGCACAGATACGCAGTATTTT.

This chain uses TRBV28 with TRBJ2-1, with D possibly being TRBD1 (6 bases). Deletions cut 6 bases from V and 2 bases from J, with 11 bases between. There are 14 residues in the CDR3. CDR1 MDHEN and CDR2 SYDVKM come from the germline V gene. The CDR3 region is CASRLTGPYNEQFF. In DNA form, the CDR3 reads TGTGCCAGCAGATTGACAGGACCCTACAATGAGCAGTTCTTC.

This CDR3 is CASRNGEGTPQHF. The CDR3 coding sequence is TGCGCCAGCAGGAACGGGGAAGGTACGCCCCAGCATTTT. This chain uses TRBV4-1 with TRBJ1-5; D gene unclear. CDR3 length equals 13 residues. Between the trimmed V and J ends, which lost 6 bases and 9 bases, there was a span of 15 bases. The germline V gene encodes CDR1 MGHRA and CDR2 YSYEKL.

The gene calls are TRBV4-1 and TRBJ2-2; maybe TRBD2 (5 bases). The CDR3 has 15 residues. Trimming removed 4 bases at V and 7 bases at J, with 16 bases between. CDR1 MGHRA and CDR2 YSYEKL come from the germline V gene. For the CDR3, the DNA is TGCGCCAGCAGCCCACGGGCGTGGCGGGTCGGGGAGCTGTTTTTT. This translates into CASSPRAWRVGELFF.

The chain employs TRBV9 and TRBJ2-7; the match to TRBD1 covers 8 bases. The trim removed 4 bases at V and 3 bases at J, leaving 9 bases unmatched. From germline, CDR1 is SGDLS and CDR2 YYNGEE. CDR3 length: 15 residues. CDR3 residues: CASSPRPGTGYEQYF. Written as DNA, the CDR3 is TGTGCCAGCAGCCCACGTCCAGGGACAGGCTACGAGCAGTACTTC.

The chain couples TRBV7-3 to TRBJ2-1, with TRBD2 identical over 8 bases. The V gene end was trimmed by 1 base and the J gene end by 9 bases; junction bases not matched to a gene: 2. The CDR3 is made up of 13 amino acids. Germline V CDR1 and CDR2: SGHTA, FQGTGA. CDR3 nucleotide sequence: TGTGCCAGCAGCTTAAACCTAGCGGGTGAGCAGTTCTTC. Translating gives CASSLNLAGEQFF. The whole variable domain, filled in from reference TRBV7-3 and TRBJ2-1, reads GAGVSQTPSNKVTEKGKYVELRCDPISGHTALYWYRQSLGQGPEFLIYFQGTGAADDSGLPNDRFFAVRPEGSVSTLKIQRTERGDSAVYLCASSLNLAGEQFFGPGTRLTVL.

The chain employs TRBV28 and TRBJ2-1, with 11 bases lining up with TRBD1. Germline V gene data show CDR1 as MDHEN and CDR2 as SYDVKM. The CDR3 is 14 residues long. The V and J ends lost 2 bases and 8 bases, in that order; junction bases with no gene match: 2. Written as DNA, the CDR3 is TGTGCCAGCAGTTTAGGGGGACAGGGGGATGAGCAGTTCTTC. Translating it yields CASSLGGQGDEQFF.

The CDR3 region has the DNA TGTGCCAGCAGCCCCAGACAGTCATCGAACACCGGGGAGCTGTTTTTT. This translates into CASSPRQSSNTGELFF. The chain carries TRBV7-6 and TRBJ2-2; the D gene is possibly TRBD1 (5 bases). The V gene lost 5 bases and the J gene lost 0 bases, with 13 bases spanning the gap. The CDR3 spans 16 residues. CDR1 SGHVS and CDR2 FNYEAQ come from the germline V gene.

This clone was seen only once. CDR3 sequence reads: CASSQGTSSPLHF. CDR3 nucleotide sequence: TGTGCCAGCAGCCAAGGGACATCTTCACCCCTCCACTTT. This chain links TRBV3-1 (or the pseudogene TRBV3-2) with TRBJ1-6; TRBD1 is a possible D gene (5 bases). Looked up from germline, CDR1 is LGHDT and CDR2 is YNNKEL (reference sequence). V was shortened by 1 base and J by 9 bases, with 7 bases between the two germline ends. The CDR3 runs 13 residues.

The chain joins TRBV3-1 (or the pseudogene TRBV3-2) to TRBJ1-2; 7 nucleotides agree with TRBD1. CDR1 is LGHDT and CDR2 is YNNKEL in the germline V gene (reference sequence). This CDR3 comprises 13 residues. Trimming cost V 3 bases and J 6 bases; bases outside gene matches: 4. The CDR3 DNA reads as TGTGCCAGCAGCCACCCAGGGGGAGATGGCTACACCTTC. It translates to CASSHPGGDGYTF.